The source of this TCR beta chain is a study of blood T cell repertoires in COVID-19. Study in general: Samples representing acute and convalescent COVID-19 were sourced from the United States, Italy and Spain. PBMCs, B-cell-depleted T cells, or T cells were the source of the cDNA or gDNA that made up the material.

The CDR3 is 16 residues long. The V and J ends lost 3 bases and 4 bases, in that order; junction bases with no gene match: 6. Germline V gene sequence: CDR1 SGHVS, CDR2 FNYEAQ. This clone was found once. Authors' data handling: Amplified reference gene primers provided the basis for estimating nucleated cell counts. The data were produced by immunoSEQ multiplex PCR, yet TCRdb's version contains in-frame clones alone and is incomplete. The V and J calls and clone size are taken from that table; D and trimming were inferred from the DNA. In the table there are about 300,000 clones, approximately 87% of which are singletons.

Specimen: peripheral blood. The genes are TRBV7-6 and TRBJ2-1; TRBD2 aligns across 10 bases. The sequence was obtained from a woman in her 40s who had recovered from COVID-19. The CDR3 reads CASSFGLAASYNEQFF. The CDR3 nucleotides are TGTGCCAGCAGCTTCGGACTAGCGGCCTCATACAATGAGCAGTTCTTC.